One TCR beta chain is described in this entry. The data are from a study of T cells in Graves' hyperthyroidism and ophthalmopathy. Across the whole study: Any treatment followed the collection of peripheral blood at initial diagnosis.

Patients with uncontrolled infections, other autoimmune diseases, pregnancy or lactation were excluded. TCR beta CDR3 region amplification was performed from RNA transcripts. The primer set for the first-round RT-PCR of the TCR CDR3 was HTBI. TCRdb re-derived calls from the multiplex PCR reads in MiXCR, one entry per CDR3 protein. The sample lists hundreds of thousands of distinct CDR3 sequences; roughly a sixth were seen once. The source is a woman aged 45-60 years with Graves' hyperthyroidism that later progressed to Graves' ophthalmopathy. The material sequenced was blood.

The CDR3 coding sequence is TGTGCCAGCAGTAAAGAGTGGATTGCTAACACTGAAGCTTTCTTT. It is translated as CASSKEWIANTEAFF. The V call is TRBV6-1, the J call TRBJ1-1, with no clear D. Germline CDR1 is MNHNS and CDR2 is SASEGT. Trimming took off 5 bases at V and 2 bases at J, with 15 bases between the two ends. This CDR3 region has 15 residues.